The next 15 T cell receptor beta chains were all read from a single sample in a study of Ad26.COV2.S vaccination and SARS-CoV-2 variants. Repertoires were generated with immunoSEQ multiplex PCR, while TCRdb's copy carries only in-frame clones and drops some. This sample has some 330,000 clones, with roughly 90% found just once. Treatment: about 20 received Ad26.COV2.S at low or high dose, single or two shots; 5 received placebo; per-sample allocation not given. Sampling took place 63 days after the first vaccine or placebo injection. Sequenced here: peripheral blood, sampled in a trial of Ad26.COV2.S vaccine versus placebo. The receptors were sampled from a person aged 18-65 years who received the Ad26.COV2.S COVID-19 vaccine or a placebo.

Remarks on this clone: This same CDR3 is encoded by further DNA sequences in the sample. The chain is built from TRBV27 and TRBJ1-2; maybe TRBD1 (6 bases). Germline CDR1 reads MNHEY; CDR2 reads SMNVEV (reference sequence). CDR3 length equals 14 residues. Trimming left V 0 bases short and J 6 bases short, with 11 bases between. CDR3 nucleotide sequence: TGTGCCAGCAGTTTATCAGTAGGGGGAGATGGCTACACCTTC. It translates to CASSLSVGGDGYTF.

This chain uses TRBV9 with TRBJ2-5; D unresolved. Per germline, CDR1 SGDLS and CDR2 YYNGEE. This CDR3 has 14 amino acids. V was trimmed by 0 bases and J by 5 bases, leaving 11 bases between them. This chain's CDR3 is CASSVVASEETQYF. The DNA for the CDR3 is TGTGCCAGCAGCGTAGTGGCCAGCGAGGAGACCCAGTACTTC. Looking up the rest from reference TRBV9 and TRBJ2-5 gives the full variable domain: DSGVTQTPKHLITATGQRVTLRCSPRSGDLSVYWYQQSLDQGLQFLIQYYNGEERAKGNILERFSAQQFPDLHSELNLSSLELGDSALYFCASSVVASEETQYFGPGTRLLVL.

The V and J genes are TRBV18 and TRBJ1-1; TRBD1 aligns across 7 bases. CDR3 length: 14 amino acids. Per the germline V gene, CDR1 is KGHSH and CDR2 is LQKENI. Germline trimming cut 2 bases from V and 6 bases from J; bases unmatched to any gene: 6. The CDR3 region has the DNA TGTGCCAGCTCACCAGGGACAGTCGGCGCTGAAGCTTTCTTT. This translates into CASSPGTVGAEAFF.

This clone has a handful of counts. The CDR3 sequence: CASSIGQVGSGELFF. The CDR3 coding sequence is TGTGCCAGCAGTATTGGACAGGTCGGATCCGGGGAGCTGTTTTTT. The chain has TRBV2 and TRBJ2-2, with 7 bases matching TRBD1. With 5 bases clipped from V and 6 bases from J, the junction kept 9 bases outside the gene matches. Germline lookup yields CDR1 SNHLY and CDR2 FYNNEI. CDR3 length: 15 amino acids.

This clone was found a few times. This CDR3 reads CASSQGHGTRNTGELFF. The CDR3 nucleotides read TGTGCCAGCAGCCAAGGGCACGGGACTAGGAACACCGGGGAGCTGTTTTTT. This sequence joins TRBV7-3 and TRBJ2-2; 8 nucleotides match TRBD2. CDR1 and CDR2 (germline): SGHTA, FQGTGA. V lost 5 bases, J lost 1 base, and 9 bases stayed unmatched. This CDR3 contains 17 residues.

As for this clone: The sample contains more than one DNA sequence encoding this CDR3. V usage is TRBV12-3 or TRBV12-4 and J usage is TRBJ2-7; the D gene is possibly TRBD1 (6 bases). This CDR3 region has 13 residues. V lost 2 bases and J lost 1, with 6 bases in between. The CDR3 DNA reads as TGTGCCAGCAGTTTACAGGGGTCCTACGAGCAGTACTTC. This translates into CASSLQGSYEQYF.

The chain employs TRBV29-1 and TRBJ1-1; TRBD1 aligns across 7 bases. Looked up from germline, CDR1 is SQVTM and CDR2 is ANQGSEA. The CDR3 has 13 amino acids. Trimming at V came to 4 bases and at J to 5 bases, leaving 7 bases not matched to a gene. CDR3 DNA: TGCAGCGTTGTTGGAGGGGGCAAAACTGAAGCTTTCTTT. Amino acids: CSVVGGGKTEAFF. Supplemented by reference TRBV29-1 and TRBJ1-1, the full variable domain reads SAVISQKPSRDICQRGTSLTIQCQVDSQVTMMFWYRQQPGQSLTLIATANQGSEATYESGFVIDKFPISRPNLTFSTLTVSNMSPEDSSIYLCSVVGGGKTEAFFGQGTRLTVV.

This clone was counted once. V gene TRBV5-6 combines with J gene TRBJ1-6; D unclear. CDR1 and CDR2 from the germline V gene are SGHDT and YYEEEE. The V and J ends lost 4 bases and 11 bases respectively, with 13 bases between them. The CDR3 is 13 amino acids. The CDR3 DNA is TGTGCCAGCAGCCCCTTTTTGTACCCACCCCTCCACTTT. As protein: CASSPFLYPPLHF.

The V call is TRBV6-5, the J call TRBJ1-2; no reliable D call. V shed 0 bases and J shed 6 bases, with 14 bases lying between them. The CDR3 runs to 15 residues. Per germline, CDR1 MNHEY and CDR2 SVGAGI. The CDR3 reads CASSYSIILVDGYTF. The CDR3 nucleotides are TGTGCCAGCAGTTACTCGATAATCCTGGTGGATGGCTACACCTTC.

V is TRBV10-3 and J is TRBJ2-1; 10 bases agree with TRBD2. Germline CDR1 is ENHRY and CDR2 is SYGVKD. The CDR3 loop spans 18 amino acids. The J segment lost 8 bases and the V segment lost 6 bases, leaving 19 bases of the junction unmatched. The CDR3 region has the DNA TGTGCCATCAGCCCAGGCGAAGCTAGCGGGAGAGGTACGCATGAGCAGTTCTTC. The encoded protein is CAISPGEASGRGTHEQFF.

The chain carries TRBV21-1 and TRBJ2-1; no DNA check was done on the table's D call, TRBD2. TRBV21-1 is tagged as a pseudogene. The CDR3 has 13 amino acids. The CDR3 DNA reads as TGTGCCAGCAGCTACTACCCAAGAGGGGAGCAGTTCTTC. Translating gives CASSYYPRGEQFF.

The chain combines TRBV6-5 with TRBJ1-1; tentative D call: TRBD1 (5 bases). The CDR3 consists of 13 residues. The germline CDR1 and CDR2 sequences are MNHEY and SVGAGI. V lost 0 bases to trimming and J lost 10 bases, with 12 bases between them. CDR3 loop: CASSYSKWGGAFF. CDR3 DNA: TGTGCCAGCAGTTACTCGAAGTGGGGGGGAGCTTTCTTT.

The rearrangement uses TRBV19 and TRBJ2-1; 8 bases match TRBD2. The CDR3 is 14 residues long. V trimming: 7 bases; J trimming: 4 bases; junction bases outside the gene matches: 6. Germline values: CDR1 LNHDA, CDR2 SQIVND (reference sequence). In DNA, the CDR3 is TGTGCCAGTAACCCGACTAGCGATTACAATGAGCAGTTCTTC. Protein product: CASNPTSDYNEQFF.

The CDR3 region is CASGKVQGALSLDTEAFF. CDR3 nucleotide sequence: TGTGCTAGTGGTAAAGTACAGGGGGCGCTATCTTTGGACACTGAAGCTTTCTTT. The chain links TRBV12-5 to TRBJ1-1; 9 nucleotides match TRBD1. Trimming at V came to 5 bases and at J to 3 bases, leaving 16 bases not matched to a gene. Germline lookup yields CDR1 LGHNT and CDR2 FRNRAP. The CDR3 loop spans 18 amino acids.

This clone was found once. The gene calls are TRBV5-1 and TRBJ1-6; tentative D call: TRBD1 (6 bases). The CDR3 totals 15 residues. Deletions cut 5 bases from V and 3 bases from J, with 12 bases between. CDR1 is SGHRS and CDR2 is YFSETQ in the germline V gene. CDR3 in DNA: TGCGCCAGCAGGACCTCACAGGGCTATAATTCACCCCTCCACTTT. It translates to CASRTSQGYNSPLHF.